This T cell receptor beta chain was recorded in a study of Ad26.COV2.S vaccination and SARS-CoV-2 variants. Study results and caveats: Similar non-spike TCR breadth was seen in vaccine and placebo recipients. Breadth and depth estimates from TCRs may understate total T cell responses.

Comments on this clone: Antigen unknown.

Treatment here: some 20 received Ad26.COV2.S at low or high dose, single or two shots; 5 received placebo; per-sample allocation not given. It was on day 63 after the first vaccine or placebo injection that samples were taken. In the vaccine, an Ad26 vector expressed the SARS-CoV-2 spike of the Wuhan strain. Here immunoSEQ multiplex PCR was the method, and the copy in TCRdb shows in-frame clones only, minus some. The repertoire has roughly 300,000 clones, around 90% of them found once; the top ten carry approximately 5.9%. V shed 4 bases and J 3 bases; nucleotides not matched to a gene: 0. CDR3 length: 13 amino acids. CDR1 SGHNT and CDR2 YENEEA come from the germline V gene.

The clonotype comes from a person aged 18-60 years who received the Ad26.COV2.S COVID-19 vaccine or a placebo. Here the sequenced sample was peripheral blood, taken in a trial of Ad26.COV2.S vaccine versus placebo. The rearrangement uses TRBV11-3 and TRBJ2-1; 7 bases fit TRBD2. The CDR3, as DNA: TGTGCCAGCAGCTGGGACTACTACAATGAGCAGTTCTTC. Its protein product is CASSWDYYNEQFF.